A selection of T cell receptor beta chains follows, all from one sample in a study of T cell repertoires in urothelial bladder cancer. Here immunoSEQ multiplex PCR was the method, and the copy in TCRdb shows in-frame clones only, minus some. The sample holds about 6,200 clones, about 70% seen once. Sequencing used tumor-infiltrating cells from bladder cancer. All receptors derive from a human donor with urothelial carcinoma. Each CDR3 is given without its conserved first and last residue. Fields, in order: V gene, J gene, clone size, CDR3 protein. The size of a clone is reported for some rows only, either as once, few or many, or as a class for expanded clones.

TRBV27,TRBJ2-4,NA,ASRSRQGAPGAKNIQY
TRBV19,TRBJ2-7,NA,ATASGGRLYEQY
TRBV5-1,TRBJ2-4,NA,ASSLFSWAGAPGNIQY
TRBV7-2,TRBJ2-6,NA,ASSLPRGANVLT
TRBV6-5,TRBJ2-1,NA,ASSYSGQLYNEQF
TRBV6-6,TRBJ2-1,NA,ASRDSGLTYNEQF
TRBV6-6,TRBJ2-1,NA,ASGPDRNNEQF
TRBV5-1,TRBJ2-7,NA,ASSIGGGAHEQY
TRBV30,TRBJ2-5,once,AWARGSQETQY
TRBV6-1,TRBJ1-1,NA,ASSELTGGLLGTEAF
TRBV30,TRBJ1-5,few,AWSPWDRDQPQH
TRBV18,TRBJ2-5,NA,ASSPEGTGLD
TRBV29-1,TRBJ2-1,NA,SVVVRDNEQF
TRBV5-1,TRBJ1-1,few,ASSFFGTEAF
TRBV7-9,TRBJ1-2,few,ASTSQALGGYT
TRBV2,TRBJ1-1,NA,ASTGEAHTEAF
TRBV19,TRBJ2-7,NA,ASSAPGLLNYEQY
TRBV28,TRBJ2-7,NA,ASSYSGSRYEQY
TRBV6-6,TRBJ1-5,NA,ASSYSIIGNQPQH
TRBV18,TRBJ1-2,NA,ASAGQAINYGYT
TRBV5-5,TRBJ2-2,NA,ASTESRRLGELF
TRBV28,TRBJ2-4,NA,GTRTGQNIQY
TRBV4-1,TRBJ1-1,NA,ASSQLQGGNTEAF
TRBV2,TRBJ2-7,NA,ASNKQGTAEQY
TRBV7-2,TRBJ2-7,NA,ASSLASYGQY
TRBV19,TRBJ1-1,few,ASTKSRVTEAF
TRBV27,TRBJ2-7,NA,ASSLRQSSYEQY
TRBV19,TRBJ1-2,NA,ASTLARRGGYT
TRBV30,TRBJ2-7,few,AWSVTPLGGLSYEQY
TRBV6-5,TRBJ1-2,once,ASARTAGNPGGYT
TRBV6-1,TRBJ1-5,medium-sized,ASSARDRGYQPQH
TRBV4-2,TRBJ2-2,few,ASSPLMGNTGELF
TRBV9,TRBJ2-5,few,ASSVGAEETQY
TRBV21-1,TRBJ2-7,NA,ASSKEGGHYEQY
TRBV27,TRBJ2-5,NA,ASSFPGPPETQY
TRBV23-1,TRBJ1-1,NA,ASSLGPGPLRFVTEAF
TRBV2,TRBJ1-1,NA,ASSNQVSTEAF
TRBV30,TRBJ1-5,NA,AWSVQDRGSNQPQH
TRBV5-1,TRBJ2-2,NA,ASSWGANGELF
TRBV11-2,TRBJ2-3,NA,ASSLTSGGPNRTDTQY
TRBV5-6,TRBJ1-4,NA,ASSFGAGLIDEKLF
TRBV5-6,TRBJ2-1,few,ASSLARLPYNEQF
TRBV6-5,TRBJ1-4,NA,ASSYSTDTGGKLF
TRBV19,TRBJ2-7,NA,ASSIAGTETYEQY